These 24 T cell receptor beta chains share one sample of origin, sequenced in a study of cytomegalovirus exposure and HLA in healthy donors (dated by TCRdb to 2016 to 2017). Libraries were made using the immunoSEQ multiplex PCR assay. For the multiplex PCR, a mixture combining 60 forward primers for TCR Vbeta segments and 13 reverse primers for TCR Jbeta segments was used. As stored in TCRdb, this immuneACCESS dataset retains in-frame rearrangements with V and J assigned. A fraction of the clones does not appear; measured against another copy, unresolved V genes explain less than half of the discrepancy, and the remainder lacks a known reason. A total of about 130,000 clones appear in this sample, around 78% of them only once. The top ten clonotypes cover about 1.8% of the sample. The sample taken for sequencing was PBMCs. Source of these receptors: a woman aged 45-65 years in good health and CMV-seronegative.

The genes are TRBV15 and TRBJ1-1, with 9 bases that match TRBD1. V dropped 1 base and J dropped 6; count of bases not matched to a gene: 0. The V gene's germline CDR1 is LNHNV and CDR2 YYDKDF (reference sequence). The CDR3 has 13 amino acids. This chain's CDR3 is CATSRGQGAEAFF. DNA for the CDR3: TGTGCCACCAGCAGAGGACAGGGGGCTGAAGCTTTCTTT.

The V gene is TRBV29-1, the J gene TRBJ2-1; 12 bases match TRBD2. Germline trimming cut 6 bases from V and 8 bases from J; bases unmatched to any gene: 8. Germline V CDR1 and CDR2: SQVTM, ANQGSEA. This CDR3 has 14 amino acids. The DNA for the CDR3 is TGCAGCGTCCGTCCTAGCGGGAGGGCACATGAGCAGTTCTTC. Residues: CSVRPSGRAHEQFF.

V and J are TRBV30 and TRBJ2-6, with D unresolved. V lost 2 bases, J lost 0 bases, and 2 bases lay in between. Germline CDR1 GTSNPN, CDR2 SVGIG (reference sequence). The CDR3 has 13 residues. The CDR3 DNA sequence: TGTGCCTGGAGTTACTCTGGGGCCAACGTCCTGACTTTC. Translation: CAWSYSGANVLTF.

This sequence joins TRBV7-9 and TRBJ1-1; 9 positions match TRBD1. V trimming: 4 bases; J trimming: 1 base; junction bases outside the gene matches: 1. The germline V gene encodes CDR1 SEHNR and CDR2 FQNEAQ (reference sequence). This CDR3 spans 14 amino acids. CDR3 protein: CASSWGQGNTEAFF. The CDR3 coding sequence is TGTGCCAGCAGCTGGGGACAGGGGAACACTGAAGCTTTCTTT. Variable domain in full (rest from reference TRBV7-9 and TRBJ1-1): DTGVSQNPRHKITKRGQNVTFRCDPISEHNRLYWYRQTLGQGPEFLTYFQNEAQLEKSRLLSDRFSAERPKGSFSTLEIQRTEQGDSAMYLCASSWGQGNTEAFFGQGTRLTVV.

CDR3 DNA sequence: TGCGCCAGCCGGACTAGCGGCCAAGAGACCCAGTACTTC. Encoded protein: CASRTSGQETQYF. The chain joins TRBV10-2 to TRBJ2-5; TRBD2 matches 10 bases. Germline values: CDR1 WSHSY, CDR2 SAAADI. The CDR3 runs to 13 residues. After removal of 8 bases from V and 1 base from J, the junction contained 1 base not matched to a gene.

V gene TRBV7-9 combines with J gene TRBJ2-5; 7 positions match TRBD1. V gave up 1 base and J gave up 5 bases; unmatched junction bases: 10. The germline gives CDR1 SEHNR, CDR2 FQNEAQ (reference sequence). CDR3 size: 16 residues. CDR3 region: CASSLGALQGWETQYF. The CDR3, as DNA: TGTGCCAGCAGCTTAGGGGCTCTACAGGGGTGGGAGACCCAGTACTTC. The whole variable domain, filled in from reference TRBV7-9 and TRBJ2-5, reads DTGVSQNPRHKITKRGQNVTFRCDPISEHNRLYWYRQTLGQGPEFLTYFQNEAQLEKSRLLSDRFSAERPKGSFSTLEIQRTEQGDSAMYLCASSLGALQGWETQYFGPGTRLLVL.

This chain joins TRBV4-2 and TRBJ1-2; 8 positions agree with TRBD1. Germline assignment: CDR1 LGHNA and CDR2 YNFKEQ. The CDR3 runs 14 residues. The junction had 4 bases not matched to a gene; V was cut back by 3 bases and J by 4 bases. The CDR3 loop is CASSHQTGGYGYTF. The CDR3 DNA reads TGTGCCAGCAGCCACCAAACAGGGGGCTATGGCTACACCTTC.

This chain joins TRBV5-6 and TRBJ2-7; 8 nucleotides align to TRBD1. The CDR3 is made up of 14 amino acids. In germline, CDR1 is SGHDT, CDR2 YYEEEE. V trimming: 4 bases; J trimming: 3 bases; junction bases outside the gene matches: 6. CDR3 protein: CASSIDRGGYEQYF. Written as DNA, the CDR3 is TGTGCCAGCAGCATAGACAGGGGTGGCTACGAGCAGTACTTC.

The chain recombines TRBV6-4 with TRBJ2-2; D not resolved. The CDR3 is 14 residues long. Trimming took 2 bases from V and 3 from J, leaving 7 bases between them. The germline CDR1 and CDR2 sequences are MRHNA and SNTAGT. The CDR3: CASSDAGYTGELFF. DNA for the CDR3: TGTGCCAGCAGTGACGCCGGGTACACCGGGGAGCTGTTTTTT.

V gene TRBV28 combines with J gene TRBJ1-2, with 8 bases that match TRBD1. The J segment lost 7 bases and the V segment lost 6 bases, leaving 13 bases of the junction unmatched. The length of the CDR3 is 15 residues. CDR1 and CDR2 from the germline V gene are MDHEN and SYDVKM. CDR3 in amino acids: CASSEQGAAIRGYTF. CDR3 DNA: TGTGCCAGCAGCGAGCAGGGGGCGGCTATTCGTGGCTACACCTTC.

This chain joins TRBV30 and TRBJ2-3, with D uncertain. The CDR3 totals 16 residues. V was cut by 2 bases and J by 2 bases, with 17 bases left in between. Germline-derived CDR1 and CDR2 are GTSNPN and SVGIG (reference sequence). The CDR3 loop is CAWSSRLVLITDTQYF. The CDR3 DNA reads as TGTGCCTGGAGTTCCAGACTGGTTCTCATCACAGATACGCAGTATTTT.

The chain couples TRBV7-2 to TRBJ2-3; the D gene is possibly TRBD2 (6 bases). Looked up from germline, CDR1 is SGHTA and CDR2 is FQGNSA. V was clipped by 5 bases and J by 5 bases, with 17 bases between them. There are 15 residues in the CDR3. CDR3 protein: CASSPYGGSGDTQYF. CDR3 nucleotide sequence: TGTGCCAGCAGCCCATACGGGGGTTCGGGAGATACGCAGTATTTT.

This clone was seen a single time. The V gene is TRBV19, the J gene TRBJ2-1; 9 bases map to TRBD1. This CDR3 has 16 amino acids. Losses at the gene ends were 4 bases for V and 2 bases for J; bases not matched to a gene: 6. Germline-derived CDR1 and CDR2 are LNHDA and SQIVND (reference sequence). This CDR3 reads CASSTGTGITYNEQFF. As DNA, the CDR3 is TGTGCCAGTAGTACCGGGACAGGGATCACCTACAATGAGCAGTTCTTC.

The rearrangement links TRBV11-1 to TRBJ1-1, with 11 nucleotides matching TRBD1. In germline, CDR1 is SGHAT, CDR2 FQDESV (reference sequence). This CDR3 region has 16 residues. J was trimmed by 1 base and V by 1 base; bases with no gene match: 2. This CDR3 is CASSLGTGGANTEAFF. DNA for the CDR3: TGTGCCAGCAGCTTAGGGACAGGGGGCGCGAACACTGAAGCTTTCTTT.

The V gene is TRBV18, the J gene TRBJ2-1; D ambiguous. The V gene's germline CDR1 is KGHSH and CDR2 LQKENI. Trimming took off 0 bases at V and 0 bases at J, with 9 bases between the two ends. This CDR3 is 16 amino acids long. CDR3 region: CASSPPNDNSYNEQFF. For the CDR3, the DNA is TGTGCCAGCTCACCACCGAACGACAACTCCTACAATGAGCAGTTCTTC.

This chain uses TRBV6-5 with TRBJ1-3; D not certain. The ends were cut back, 0 bases at V and 0 bases at J, with 9 bases in the middle. From germline, CDR1 is MNHEY and CDR2 SVGAGI. The CDR3 has 16 residues. DNA of the CDR3: TGTGCCAGCAGTTACTCGGTTGAGGGCTCTGGAAACACCATATATTTT. Translated, it gives CASSYSVEGSGNTIYF.

With regard to this clone: Germline is not matched at one junction end, which may reflect a read error. The chain joins TRBV2 to TRBJ1-5, with a tentative D call TRBD1 (5 bases). The CDR3 is made up of 15 amino acids. CDR1 is SNHLY, CDR2 FYNNEI, per germline. The CDR3 sequence: CASSEGLGAVQPQNF. The CDR3 DNA is TGTGCCAGCAGTGAAGGGTTAGGGGCGGTTCAGCCCCAGAATTTT.

The chain recombines TRBV12-5 with TRBJ1-5, with D possibly being TRBD1 (5 bases). Per the germline V gene, CDR1 is LGHNT and CDR2 is FRNRAP. V dropped 5 bases and J dropped 7 bases, with 12 bases sitting between them. The CDR3 loop spans 13 amino acids. CDR3 amino acids: CASGTTRAQPQHF. As DNA, the CDR3 is TGTGCTAGTGGTACGACCAGGGCCCAGCCCCAGCATTTT.

This clone was recorded only once. The genes are TRBV18 and TRBJ2-1, with 10 bases matching TRBD2. Trimming at V came to 0 bases and at J to 5 bases, leaving 13 bases not matched to a gene. This CDR3 comprises 19 residues. CDR1 is KGHSH and CDR2 is LQKENI in the germline V gene. This CDR3 is CASSPPVASGSVQNNEQFF. The CDR3 region has the DNA TGTGCCAGCTCACCACCGGTGGCTAGCGGGAGTGTTCAGAACAATGAGCAGTTCTTC.

The V gene is TRBV30, the J gene TRBJ1-6; D ambiguous. V lost 4 bases and J lost 7, with 11 bases in between. CDR3 length: 13 residues. Germline lookup yields CDR1 GTSNPN and CDR2 SVGIG (reference sequence). The CDR3 sequence: CAWTASENSPLHF. CDR3 in DNA: TGTGCCTGGACCGCCTCGGAGAATTCACCCCTCCACTTT.

The chain employs TRBV28 and TRBJ2-3; D not certain. This CDR3 region has 14 residues. V lost 3 bases to trimming and J lost 2 bases, with 9 bases between them. CDR1 MDHEN and CDR2 SYDVKM come from the germline V gene. The CDR3 loop is CASSFVWLTDTQYF. In nucleotides, the CDR3 is TGTGCCAGCAGTTTTGTGTGGCTCACAGATACGCAGTATTTT.

The rearrangement links TRBV29-1 to TRBJ2-1, with TRBD2 identical over 8 bases. In germline, CDR1 is SQVTM, CDR2 ANQGSEA. This CDR3 is built from 13 residues. The V and J ends lost 8 bases and 9 bases, in that order; junction bases with no gene match: 12. The CDR3 here is CSTSGTRVSEQFF. CDR3 sequence (DNA): TGCAGCACATCCGGGACTAGAGTATCTGAGCAGTTCTTC.

Details on this clone: A read error may account for a junction end that differs from germline. V is TRBV6-5 and J is TRBJ2-5; 14 positions match TRBD2. The last part of the DNA fits TRBJ2-7 better; the J call may be wrong. The germline V gene has CDR1 MNHEY and CDR2 SVGAGI. This CDR3 is 13 amino acids long. CDR3 loop: CTSRTSGRTEQYF. Written as DNA, the CDR3 is TGTACCAGCCGGACTAGCGGGAGGACCGAGCAGTACTTC.

The chain has TRBV9 and TRBJ1-4, with D uncertain. The CDR3 is 15 residues long. Germline CDR1 is SGDLS and CDR2 is YYNGEE. V lost 5 bases and J 0 bases, leaving 11 bases between the germline ends. This chain's CDR3 is CASSRTVATNEKLFF. Written as DNA, the CDR3 is TGTGCCAGCAGTCGGACTGTGGCAACTAATGAAAAACTGTTTTTT.